A single sample gave rise to the 5 T cell receptor beta chains below, sequenced in a study of Graves' ophthalmopathy and Graves' hyperthyroidism. Scientists amplified the TCR beta CDR3 regions from RNA transcripts. The workflow started with a first-round RT-PCR run with HTBI primers and then moved on to a second-round multiplex PCR. One entry per CDR3 protein, called by TCRdb with MiXCR from the multiplex PCR reads. The table records 900,000 to 1,200,000 distinct CDR3 sequences, about 36% of them present only once. Sequenced: peripheral blood or thyroid tissue (not recorded which). All receptors derive from an adult man with Graves' hyperthyroidism.

Ten or more counts support this clonotype. This chain uses TRBV11-2 with TRBJ2-5; D perhaps matches TRBD2 (5 bases). The CDR3 runs to 16 residues. The germline CDR1 and CDR2 sequences are SGHAT and FQNNGV. Trimming shortened V by 1 base and J by 4 bases, and 16 bases separated the two germline ends. CDR3 residues: CASSLGVVTGRETQYF. The CDR3 coding sequence is TGTGCCAGCAGCTTAGGTGTGGTTACGGGGAGAGAGACCCAGTACTTC.

CDR3 sequence reads: CASSLSAGLMLFF. The CDR3 DNA follows: TGTGCCAGCAGCTTAAGTGCCGGGTTAATGCTGTTTTTT. The gene calls are TRBV7-2 and TRBJ2-2; no reliable D call. Germline V gene data show CDR1 as SGHTA and CDR2 as FQGNSA. The germline V and J ends were trimmed by 2 bases and 13 bases, with 14 bases remaining between them. The CDR3 runs to 13 residues.

Comments on this clonotype: One end of the junction fails to match germline, which may point to a read error. The rearrangement links TRBV7-2 to TRBJ1-2; 7 bases match TRBD1. The CDR3 consists of 14 residues. The germline V gene encodes CDR1 SGHTA and CDR2 FQGNSA. The CDR3 coding sequence is TGCGCCAGCAGCCAAGAGGGGACAGTTGGTGGCTACACCTTC. Its translation: CASSQEGTVGGYTF.

This clonotype was found many times. V gene TRBV7-8 combines with J gene TRBJ2-7, with 9 nucleotides matching TRBD1. V trimming: 3 bases; J trimming: 7 bases; junction bases outside the gene matches: 7. Germline CDR1 SGHVS, CDR2 FQNEAQ. CDR3 length: 14 residues. CDR3 sequence (DNA): TGTGCCAGCAGCTTTTCACAGGGGGCCGCGGAGCAGTACTTC. Its protein product is CASSFSQGAAEQYF.

This clonotype was recorded only once. The DNA for the CDR3 is TGCGCCAGCAGCCAAGGAAGGGGCGCAGAGACCCAGTACTTC. Translating it yields CASSQGRGAETQYF. The chain combines TRBV4-1 with TRBJ2-5, with a tentative D call TRBD1 (5 bases). The CDR3 spans 14 residues. Per the germline V gene, CDR1 is MGHRA and CDR2 is YSYEKL. V lost 1 base and J lost 4, with 10 bases in between.